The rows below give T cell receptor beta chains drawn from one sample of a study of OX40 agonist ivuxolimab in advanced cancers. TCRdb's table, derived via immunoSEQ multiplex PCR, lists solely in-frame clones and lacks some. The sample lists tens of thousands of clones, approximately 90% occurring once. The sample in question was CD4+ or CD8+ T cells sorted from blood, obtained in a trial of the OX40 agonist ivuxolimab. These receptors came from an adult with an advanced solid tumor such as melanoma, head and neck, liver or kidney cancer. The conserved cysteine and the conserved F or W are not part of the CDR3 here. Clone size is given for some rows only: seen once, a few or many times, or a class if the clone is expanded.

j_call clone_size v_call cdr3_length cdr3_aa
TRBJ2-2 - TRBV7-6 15 ASSSAGGRGYTGELF
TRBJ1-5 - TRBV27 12 ASSLSSGNQPQH
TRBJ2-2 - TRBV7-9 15 ASSLAWSGLDTGELF
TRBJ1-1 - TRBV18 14 ASSLYQPGQGAEAF
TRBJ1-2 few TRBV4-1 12 ASSQVGQYHGYT
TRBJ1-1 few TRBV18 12 ASSPLQMNTEAF
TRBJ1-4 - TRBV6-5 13 ASSYRQGWDEKLF
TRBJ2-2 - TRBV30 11 AWSVQGTGELF
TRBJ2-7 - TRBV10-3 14 AISGTDRLSSYEQY
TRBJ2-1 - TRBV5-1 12 ASSLGGSYNEQF
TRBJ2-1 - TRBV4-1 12 ASSQNGGMGEQF
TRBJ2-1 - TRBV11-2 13 ASSLGGLADNEQF
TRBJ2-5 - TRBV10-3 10 AIGAGEETQY
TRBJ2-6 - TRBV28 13 ASRTGGAGANVLT
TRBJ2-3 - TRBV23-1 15 ASKRSGLAGTIDTQY
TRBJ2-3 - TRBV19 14 ASSIRASGSGDTQY
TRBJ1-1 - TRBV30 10 AWGTGDTEAF
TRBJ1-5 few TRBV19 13 ASSIARGGGQPQH
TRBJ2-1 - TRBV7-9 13 ASSRGTSGNNEQF
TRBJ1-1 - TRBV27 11 ASREQGVAEAF
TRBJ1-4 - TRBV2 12 AGRQGLNNEKLF
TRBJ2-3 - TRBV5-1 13 ASSTSGGGPDTQY
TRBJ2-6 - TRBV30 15 AWSTGQGVIGANVLT
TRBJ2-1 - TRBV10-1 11 ASSSNGDGIQF
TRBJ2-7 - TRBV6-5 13 ASSYAGTTAYEQY
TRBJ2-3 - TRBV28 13 ASSLFQGQADTQY
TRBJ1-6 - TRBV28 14 ASVNRGLGDNSPLH
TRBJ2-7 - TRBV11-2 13 ASSEGPSGNYEQY